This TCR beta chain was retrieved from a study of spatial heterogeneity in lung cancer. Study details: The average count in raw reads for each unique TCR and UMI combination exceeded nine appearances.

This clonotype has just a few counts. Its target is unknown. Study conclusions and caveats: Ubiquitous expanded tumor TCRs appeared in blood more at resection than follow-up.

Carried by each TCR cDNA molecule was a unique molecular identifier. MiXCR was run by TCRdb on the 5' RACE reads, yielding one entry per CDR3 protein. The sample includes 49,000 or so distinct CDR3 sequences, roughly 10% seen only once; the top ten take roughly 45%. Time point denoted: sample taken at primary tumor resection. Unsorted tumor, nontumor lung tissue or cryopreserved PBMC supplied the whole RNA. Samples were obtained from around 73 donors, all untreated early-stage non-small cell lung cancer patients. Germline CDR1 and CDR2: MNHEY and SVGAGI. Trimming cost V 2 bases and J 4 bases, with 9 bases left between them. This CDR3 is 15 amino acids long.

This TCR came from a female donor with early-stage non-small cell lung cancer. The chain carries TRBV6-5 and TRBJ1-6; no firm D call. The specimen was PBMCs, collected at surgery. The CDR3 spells CASSYQADYNSPLHF. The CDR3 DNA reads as TGTGCCAGCAGTTACCAAGCGGATTATAATTCACCCCTCCACTTT.